Below, 32 T cell receptor beta chains from the same sample are listed, as sequenced in a study of regulatory T cells in long-lasting Graves disease. Through Arm-PCR of CDR3 regions and iRepertoire HTBI primers, TCR beta libraries were built. TCRdb fed the multiplex PCR reads into MiXCR, producing one record per CDR3 protein. This sample yields 650,000 to 850,000 distinct CDR3 sequences, of which around 32% are seen a single time; around 42% belongs to the top ten. The sample's time point: persistent/refractory GD, antithyroid drugs over 5 years with positive TRAb. The TCR library used RNA extracted from PBMCs. The material was peripheral blood mononuclear cells (PBMCs), obtained when the disease was refractory, from a patient treated with antithyroid drugs. These receptors were collected from a female donor with Graves disease.

This clonotype was seen a few times. The chain has TRBV19 and TRBJ2-2; 11 nucleotides align to TRBD2. V trimming: 3 bases; J trimming: 5 bases; junction bases outside the gene matches: 2. The CDR3 extends over 15 amino acids. In germline, CDR1 is LNHDA, CDR2 SQIVND (reference sequence). For the CDR3, the DNA is TGTGCCAGTAGTATCCTAGCGGGGGGAACCGGGGAGCTGTTTTTT. It is translated as CASSILAGGTGELFF.

The J gene is TRBJ1-2, the V gene TRBV5-6, with no clear D. Looked up from germline, CDR1 is SGHDT and CDR2 is YYEEEE. Trimming took off 4 bases at V and 4 bases at J, with 17 bases between the two ends. The CDR3 length is 15 residues. The CDR3, as DNA: TGTGCCAGCAGCGACGTCGGTTACGAATCCTATGGCTACACCTTC. It is translated as CASSDVGYESYGYTF.

This clonotype has more than one count but fewer than ten. CDR3 sequence (DNA): TGTGCTAGTGGTTTCGGGACAGGGGGCATCACCGGGGAGCTGTTTTTT. This encodes CASGFGTGGITGELFF. The chain uses TRBV12-5 and TRBJ2-2; 12 nucleotides agree with TRBD1. The CDR3 totals 16 residues. Trimming at V came to 3 bases and at J to 4 bases, leaving 3 bases not matched to a gene. Germline assignment: CDR1 LGHNT and CDR2 FRNRAP.

This clonotype was seen more than once but under ten times. The gene calls are TRBV3-1 and TRBJ1-2, with 8 bases lining up with TRBD1. Germline V gene data show CDR1 as LGHDT and CDR2 as YNNKEL (reference sequence). The CDR3 runs to 14 residues. V trimming: 1 base; J trimming: 7 bases; junction bases outside the gene matches: 5. The CDR3 DNA follows: TGTGCCAGCAGCCAAGGGTGGCAGGGGGCTGGCTACACCTTC. Translating it yields CASSQGWQGAGYTF.

This clonotype was observed once. Possible read error: a much larger clone is one base away. The chain links TRBV6-1 to TRBJ1-1, with a possible D match to TRBD1 (6 bases). The CDR3 sequence is 13 residues long. CDR1 and CDR2 (germline): MNHNS, SASEGT. V dropped 2 bases and J dropped 3 bases, with 7 bases sitting between them. The CDR3 spells CASSERTDTEAFF. The CDR3 DNA follows: TGTGCCAGCAGTGAAAGGACAGACACTGAAGCTTTCTTT.

This clonotype was seen only a few times. The chain is built from TRBV20-1 and TRBJ1-5; no clear D. Germline CDR1 DFQATT, CDR2 SNEGSKA (reference sequence). The V gene lost 5 bases and the J gene lost 6 bases, with 11 bases spanning the gap. This CDR3 contains 12 residues. CDR3 DNA sequence: TGCAGTGCTGGACCGGGAAGTCAGCCCCAGCATTTT. Translating gives CSAGPGSQPQHF.

V is TRBV12-3 or TRBV12-4 and J is TRBJ2-1; a possible D gene is TRBD1 (6 bases). Trimming removed 6 bases from V and 4 bases from J, with 10 bases in between. The CDR3 runs to 13 residues. CDR3 protein: CASRDSVYNEQFF. DNA of the CDR3: TGTGCCAGCAGGGACAGCGTTTACAATGAGCAGTTCTTC.

The chain recombines TRBV4-1 with TRBJ1-4; D is unresolved. This CDR3 comprises 17 residues. Germline lookup yields CDR1 MGHRA and CDR2 YSYEKL. Trimming shortened V by 2 bases and J by 3 bases, and 16 bases separated the two germline ends. In DNA form, the CDR3 reads TGCGCCAGCAGCCAAAAGTTTACTTTCGATGCTAATGAAAAACTGTTTTTT. It codes for CASSQKFTFDANEKLFF.

V usage is TRBV5-1 and J usage is TRBJ2-7, with D perhaps matching TRBD1 (6 bases). This CDR3 is 15 amino acids long. The V end was cut by 3 bases, the J end by 0 bases, with 13 bases between. The germline V gene has CDR1 SGHRS and CDR2 YFSETQ. CDR3 nucleotides: TGCGCCAGCAGCTGGGGGCCAGGTGACTCCTACGAGCAGTACTTC. The encoded protein is CASSWGPGDSYEQYF. Variable domain in full (rest from reference TRBV5-1 and TRBJ2-7): KAGVTQTPRYLIKTRGQQVTLSCSPISGHRSVSWYQQTPGQGLQFLFEYFSETQRNKGNFPGRFSGRQFSNSRSEMNVSTLELGDSALYLCASSWGPGDSYEQYFGPGTRLTVT.

This clonotype was seen at least ten times. The chain links TRBV11-2 to TRBJ1-2; D not resolved. The CDR3 has 16 amino acids. Germline V gene sequence: CDR1 SGHAT, CDR2 FQNNGV. Trimming removed 0 bases from V and 0 bases from J, with 11 bases in between. CDR3 DNA: TGTGCCAGCAGCTTAGATCGTTTATATACTAACTATGGCTACACCTTC. It encodes CASSLDRLYTNYGYTF. Complete variable domain (other parts from reference TRBV11-2 and TRBJ1-2): EAGVAQSPRYKIIEKRQSVAFWCNPISGHATLYWYQQILGQGPKLLIQFQNNGVVDDSQLPKDRFSAERLKGVDSTLKIQPAKLEDSAVYLCASSLDRLYTNYGYTFGSGTRLTVV.

This clonotype has more than one count but fewer than ten. This chain links TRBV10-3 with TRBJ2-7; no firm D call. This CDR3 has 14 amino acids. CDR1 and CDR2 from the germline V gene are ENHRY and SYGVKD. Trimming took off 3 bases at V and 2 bases at J, with 11 bases between the two ends. The chain's CDR3 is CAISDNRRTYEQYF. CDR3 in DNA: TGTGCCATCAGTGATAATCGACGGACCTACGAGCAGTACTTC.

This clonotype was counted many times. V is TRBV11-2 and J is TRBJ2-7; D uncertain. This CDR3 has 10 amino acids. Trimming stripped 6 bases from V and 3 bases from J, with 3 bases between. Germline assignment: CDR1 SGHAT and CDR2 FQNNGV. The CDR3 region has the DNA TGTGCCAGCAGTTTCTACGAGCAGTACTTC. Translation: CASSFYEQYF.

This clonotype was recorded at least ten times. The rearrangement uses TRBV12-3 or TRBV12-4 and TRBJ2-7; 10 bases match TRBD2. The CDR3 spans 18 residues. J gave up 4 bases and V 6 bases, and 18 bases lay outside the gene matches. Here the CDR3 DNA reads TGTGCCAGCAGCCCTCATAGCGGGAGGACCGATTCGTTGTACGAGCAGTACTTC. This codes for CASSPHSGRTDSLYEQYF.

The rearrangement links TRBV6-2 or TRBV6-3 to TRBJ1-1, with D unclear. Trimming removed 2 bases from V and 5 bases from J, with 3 bases in between. From germline, CDR1 is MNHEY and CDR2 SVGEGT. CDR3 size: 11 residues. The CDR3 nucleotides are TGTGCCAGCAGTTACGTTACTGAAGCTTTCTTT. Translated, it gives CASSYVTEAFF.

The chain couples TRBV4-1 to TRBJ1-2; no clear D gene. The V end was cut by 3 bases, the J end by 8 bases, with 22 bases between. The germline V gene has CDR1 MGHRA and CDR2 YSYEKL. The length of the CDR3 is 16 residues. CDR3 nucleotides: TGCGCCAGCAGCCAGCTTGGGAGTGGGCCATCGAAAGGCTACACCTTC. Residues: CASSQLGSGPSKGYTF.

There are a few counts of this clonotype. The chain has TRBV5-1 and TRBJ1-5; D is possibly TRBD1 (6 bases). The germline V gene encodes CDR1 SGHRS and CDR2 YFSETQ. The CDR3 is 15 amino acids. Trimming pared 0 bases from V and 11 bases from J, leaving 18 bases between. The CDR3 DNA sequence: TGCGCCAGCAGCTTGGGGGGGGCAGATTCATCAGCCCAGCATTTT. Translation gives CASSLGGADSSAQHF. Supplemented by reference TRBV5-1 and TRBJ1-5, the full variable domain reads KAGVTQTPRYLIKTRGQQVTLSCSPISGHRSVSWYQQTPGQGLQFLFEYFSETQRNKGNFPGRFSGRQFSNSRSEMNVSTLELGDSALYLCASSLGGADSSAQHFGDGTRLSIL.

CDR3 loop: CASSTHGETQYF. In DNA form, the CDR3 reads TGTGCCAGTTCCACCCATGGGGAGACCCAGTACTTC. The chain links TRBV19 to TRBJ2-5; D remains unclear. This CDR3 contains 12 residues. V was cut by 8 bases and J by 5 bases, with 12 bases left in between. Germline V CDR1 and CDR2: LNHDA, SQIVND (reference sequence).

Only a few counts were recorded for this clonotype. The rearrangement uses TRBV29-1 and TRBJ1-1, with a possible D match to TRBD1 (6 bases). V was shortened by 4 bases and J by 5 bases, with 11 bases between the two germline ends. The germline V gene has CDR1 SQVTM and CDR2 ANQGSEA. This CDR3 region has 12 residues. The DNA of the CDR3 is TGCAGCGTTGGCAGGGGTGGGACTGAAGCTTTCTTT. It translates to CSVGRGGTEAFF.

This clonotype was seen more than once but under ten times. The genes are TRBV30 and TRBJ1-1, with D uncertain. Trimming shortened V by 4 bases and J by 2 bases, and 11 bases separated the two germline ends. The CDR3 is 13 amino acids. Germline CDR1 is GTSNPN and CDR2 is SVGIG (reference sequence). CDR3 DNA: TGTGCCTGGAATGCCAGAAGCAACACTGAAGCTTTCTTT. It translates to CAWNARSNTEAFF.

Turning to this clonotype: Just one base apart from a much larger clone, this may be a read error. The chain carries TRBV6-5 and TRBJ1-2; the match to TRBD1 covers 9 bases. CDR3 length: 17 amino acids. CDR1 and CDR2 from the germline V gene are MNHEY and SVGAGI. CDR3 DNA sequence: TGTGCCGGCAGTTACTTCGCCGGGACAGGGAACGACTATGGCTACACCTTC. This sequence encodes CAGSYFAGTGNDYGYTF.

Many counts were recorded for this clonotype. The CDR3 loop reads CASSLDILLNTEAFF. CDR3 DNA: TGTGCCAGCAGCTTAGATATCCTCCTGAACACTGAAGCTTTCTTT. This sequence joins TRBV11-2 and TRBJ1-1; D unclear. V was pared by 0 bases and J by 0 bases, with 8 bases between. The CDR3 has 15 residues. Germline CDR1 reads SGHAT; CDR2 reads FQNNGV.

There are a few counts of this clonotype. The chain has TRBV20-1 and TRBJ2-6; D is unclear. CDR3 length: 15 residues. With 1 base removed from V and 1 base from J, the gap between germline ends came to 8 bases. CDR1 is DFQATT, CDR2 SNEGSKA, per germline (reference sequence). DNA of the CDR3: TGCAGTGCTAGAGCGGGTGCGTCTGGGGCCAACGTCCTGACTTTC. It is translated as CSARAGASGANVLTF.

This chain links TRBV19 with TRBJ1-1; D is unclear. V lost 3 bases, J lost 1 base, and 15 bases lay in between. CDR1 and CDR2 from the germline V gene are LNHDA and SQIVND (reference sequence). The CDR3 is 16 residues long. CDR3 amino acids: CASSIHLVGRNTEAFF. The CDR3 nucleotides read TGTGCCAGTAGTATCCACCTGGTGGGGAGGAACACTGAAGCTTTCTTT. Supplemented by reference TRBV19 and TRBJ1-1, the full variable domain reads DGGITQSPKYLFRKEGQNVTLSCEQNLNHDAMYWYRQDPGQGLRLIYYSQIVNDFQKGDIAEGYSVSREKKESFPLTVTSAQKNPTAFYLCASSIHLVGRNTEAFFGQGTRLTVV.

This clonotype was seen only a few times. This rearrangement joins TRBV29-1 to TRBJ1-5; D is perhaps TRBD1 (6 bases). V lost 6 bases and J 9 bases, leaving 15 bases between the germline ends. The germline V gene encodes CDR1 SQVTM and CDR2 ANQGSEA. This CDR3 contains 12 residues. CDR3 amino acids: CSVGEGEGPQHF. DNA for the CDR3: TGCAGCGTGGGCGAGGGGGAAGGGCCCCAGCATTTT.

The genes are TRBV3-1 and TRBJ2-2, with 7 bases matching TRBD1. CDR1 and CDR2 from the germline V gene are LGHDT and YNNKEL (reference sequence). Trimming took 4 bases from V and 5 from J; bases not matched to a gene: 7. This CDR3 has 15 residues. CDR3: CASSRLTGLTGELFF. CDR3 bases: TGTGCCAGCAGCCGCTTGACAGGGTTGACCGGGGAGCTGTTTTTT. The whole variable domain, filled in from reference TRBV3-1 and TRBJ2-2, reads DTAVSQTPKYLVTQMGNDKSIKCEQNLGHDTMYWYKQDSKKFLKIMFSYNNKELIINETVPNRFSPKSPDKAHLNLHINSLELGDSAVYFCASSRLTGLTGELFFGEGSRLTVL.

The chain couples TRBV20-1 to TRBJ1-2, with unresolved D. There are 14 residues in the CDR3. Germline-derived CDR1 and CDR2 are DFQATT and SNEGSKA (reference sequence). V gave up 4 bases and J gave up 0 bases, with 12 bases separating them. The CDR3 reads CSAIRRPANYGYTF. Here the CDR3 DNA reads TGCAGTGCTATTAGGCGCCCAGCTAACTATGGCTACACCTTC.

This clonotype has just a few counts. CDR3 in amino acids: CASTMLMNTEAFF. As DNA, the CDR3 is TGTGCCAGCACTATGTTAATGAACACTGAAGCTTTCTTT. V usage is TRBV28 and J usage is TRBJ1-1; D gene ambiguous. Trimming took off 7 bases at V and 0 bases at J, with 9 bases between the two ends. Per the germline V gene, CDR1 is MDHEN and CDR2 is SYDVKM. The CDR3 is made up of 13 amino acids.

V usage is TRBV19 and J usage is TRBJ2-2; no definite D call. Trimming took 10 bases from V and 2 from J, leaving 5 bases between them. Germline V CDR1 and CDR2: LNHDA, SQIVND (reference sequence). The CDR3 extends over 11 amino acids. CDR3 DNA sequence: TGTGCCACTACTAACACCGGGGAGCTGTTTTTT. Amino acids: CATTNTGELFF.

The chain joins TRBV7-3 to TRBJ1-2; the D gene is possibly TRBD1 (5 bases). The CDR3 is 13 residues long. V lost 3 bases and J lost 6, with 11 bases in between. CDR1 and CDR2 from the germline V gene are SGHTA and FQGTGA. CDR3 residues: CASSFGGEHGYTF. The CDR3 DNA follows: TGTGCCAGCAGCTTTGGGGGGGAGCATGGCTACACCTTC.

This clonotype was observed a handful of times. The chain employs TRBV12-3 or TRBV12-4 and TRBJ1-1; the D is unclear. Trimming pared 8 bases from V and 0 bases from J, leaving 10 bases between. The CDR3 runs 13 residues. CDR3 sequence reads: CASLLGVNTEAFF. As DNA, the CDR3 is TGTGCCAGCCTCCTCGGCGTGAACACTGAAGCTTTCTTT.

Ten or more counts support this clonotype. The chain couples TRBV28 to TRBJ2-7; the D call may be TRBD1 or TRBD2 (5 bases each). This CDR3 region has 14 residues. Germline CDR1 is MDHEN and CDR2 is SYDVKM. V was cut by 2 bases and J by 3 bases, with 11 bases left in between. Written as DNA, the CDR3 is TGTGCCAGCAGTTTAGGGCCAGGGAGCTACGAGCAGTACTTC. Encoded protein: CASSLGPGSYEQYF. Full variable domain (rest looked up from reference TRBV28 and TRBJ2-7): DVKVTQSSRYLVKRTGEKVFLECVQDMDHENMFWYRQDPGLGLRLIYFSYDVKMKEKGDIPEGYSVSREKKERFSLILESASTNQTSMYLCASSLGPGSYEQYFGPGTRLTVT.

In its sample, this clonotype was seen many times. J is TRBJ2-7 and V is TRBV5-1; a weak D match, TRBD2 (5 bases). This CDR3 region has 14 residues. The ends were cut back, 5 bases at V and 2 bases at J, with 14 bases in the middle. CDR1 is SGHRS and CDR2 is YFSETQ in the germline V gene. The CDR3 DNA reads as TGCGCCAGCAGATCCGGAGGCGGAACCTACGAGCAGTACTTC. This gives the protein CASRSGGGTYEQYF.